Presented here are 8 T cell receptor beta chains from one specimen sequenced in a study of Graves' ophthalmopathy and Graves' hyperthyroidism (dated by TCRdb to 2016 to 2019). Sequencing was performed on an Illumina HiSeq 2000. For repertoire sequencing, TCR beta CDR3 regions were amplified from RNA transcripts. HTBI primers and the Qiagen OneStep RT-PCR kit were used in a first-round RT-PCR, which was followed by a second-round multiplex PCR, size selection and purification. TCRdb reanalyzed the raw reads on its own, using fastp at Q25 for trimming and MiXCR for clone calling, and kept in-frame beta chains. Under each unique CDR3 protein, matching rows form one entry showing the most common genes and DNA. The sample profile shows about 1.1 million distinct CDR3 sequences; about two fifths of them were found once. Over 8.5% of the sample is taken by the ten largest. Sequencing input: peripheral blood or thyroid tissue (not recorded which). These receptors originate from an adult man with Graves' hyperthyroidism.

The genes are TRBV12-3 or TRBV12-4 and TRBJ1-1, with unresolved D. This CDR3 is built from 11 residues. V dropped 5 bases and J dropped 14 bases, with 15 bases sitting between them. CDR3 sequence (DNA): TGTGCCAGCAGTCCCACTAAAAGGCGGTTCTTT. As protein: CASSPTKRRFF.

Points on this clonotype: An end of the junction differs from the germline gene, which may be a read error. This chain connects TRBV10-3 to TRBJ1-5; the match to TRBD1 covers 7 bases. CDR1 and CDR2 (germline): ENHRY, SYGVKD. The CDR3 totals 14 residues. The CDR3 region is CAISLTGANQPQHF. CDR3 DNA: TGTGCCATCAGTTTAACAGGGGCAAATCAACCCCAGCATTTT.

This chain connects TRBV7-6 to TRBJ2-7, with a weak D call TRBD1 (6 bases). The CDR3 is made up of 13 amino acids. Trimming cost V 8 bases and J 9 bases, with 20 bases left between them. Germline V gene lookup returns CDR1 SGHVS and CDR2 FNYEAQ. This chain's CDR3 is CASQGHTKETQYF. Here the CDR3 DNA reads TGTGCCAGCCAGGGACACACCAAGGAAACGCAGTACTTC.

This clonotype has a count of ten or more. V usage is TRBV29-1 and J usage is TRBJ1-1; D unresolved. V lost 7 bases and J 4 bases, leaving 13 bases between the germline ends. The CDR3 is 12 residues long. Germline V gene data show CDR1 as SQVTM and CDR2 as ANQGSEA. The chain's CDR3 is CSAKPLGTEAFF. CDR3 DNA: TGCAGCGCGAAGCCATTGGGCACTGAAGCTTTCTTT.

For this clonotype: Sequence at one end of the junction differs from germline and may be a read error. The chain uses TRBV10-3 and TRBJ2-7; D gene uncertain. This CDR3 contains 14 residues. Germline V gene data show CDR1 as ENHRY and CDR2 as SYGVKD. The CDR3 DNA is TGTGCCAGCAGTCCTGACACTGGCTCCTACGAGCAGTACTTC. Translating it yields CASSPDTGSYEQYF.

There are many counts of this clonotype. The gene calls are TRBV6-1 and TRBJ1-1; D remains unclear. The CDR3 runs 15 residues. Germline loops: CDR1 MNHNS, CDR2 SASEGT. V gave up 2 bases and J gave up 1 base, with 11 bases separating them. CDR3 sequence: CASSESRSWNTEAFF. CDR3 in DNA: TGTGCCAGCAGTGAATCTCGAAGCTGGAACACTGAAGCTTTCTTT.

CDR3: CSARAPRLAMETQYF. As DNA, the CDR3 is TGCAGTGCTAGAGCCCCTAGACTAGCGATGGAGACCCAGTACTTC. The rearrangement uses TRBV20-1 and TRBJ2-5; 8 bases map to TRBD2. The CDR3 sequence is 15 residues long. The V gene end was trimmed by 1 base and the J gene end by 5 bases; junction bases not matched to a gene: 9. Per germline, CDR1 DFQATT and CDR2 SNEGSKA (reference sequence).

There are a few counts of this clonotype. The chain joins TRBV20-1 to TRBJ2-5, with TRBD2 matching 10 bases. Trimming removed 0 bases from V and 3 bases from J; junction bases left unmatched: 16. The CDR3 length is 19 residues. From germline, CDR1 is DFQATT and CDR2 SNEGSKA (reference sequence). CDR3: CSARDHVGTSDSLKETQYF. Written as DNA, the CDR3 is TGCAGTGCTAGAGATCACGTAGGGACTAGCGATTCCCTAAAAGAGACCCAGTACTTC.